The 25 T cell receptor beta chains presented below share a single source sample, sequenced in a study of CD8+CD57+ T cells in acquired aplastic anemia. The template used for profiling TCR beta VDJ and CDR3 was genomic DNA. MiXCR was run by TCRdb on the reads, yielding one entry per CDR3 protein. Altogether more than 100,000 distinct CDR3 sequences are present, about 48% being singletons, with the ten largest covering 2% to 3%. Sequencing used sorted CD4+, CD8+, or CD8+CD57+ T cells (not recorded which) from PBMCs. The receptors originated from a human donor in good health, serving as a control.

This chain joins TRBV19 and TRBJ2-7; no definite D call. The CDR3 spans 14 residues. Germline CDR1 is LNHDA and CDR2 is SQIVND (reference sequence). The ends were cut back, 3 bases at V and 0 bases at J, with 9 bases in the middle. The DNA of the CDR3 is TGTGCCAGTAGTATGGTGGGTTCCTCCTACGAGCAGTACTTC. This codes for CASSMVGSSYEQYF.

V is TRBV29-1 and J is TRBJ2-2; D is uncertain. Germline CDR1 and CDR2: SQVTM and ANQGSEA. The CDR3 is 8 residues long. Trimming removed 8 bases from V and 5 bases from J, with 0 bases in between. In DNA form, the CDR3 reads TGCAGCACCGGGGAGCTGTTTTTT. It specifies CSTGELFF.

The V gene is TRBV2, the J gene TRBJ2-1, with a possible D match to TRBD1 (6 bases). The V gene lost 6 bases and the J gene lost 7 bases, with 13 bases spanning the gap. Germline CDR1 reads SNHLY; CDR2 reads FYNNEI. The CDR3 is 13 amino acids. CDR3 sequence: CASRSRGSNEQFF. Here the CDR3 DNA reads TGTGCCAGCAGAAGCAGGGGTTCGAATGAGCAGTTCTTC.

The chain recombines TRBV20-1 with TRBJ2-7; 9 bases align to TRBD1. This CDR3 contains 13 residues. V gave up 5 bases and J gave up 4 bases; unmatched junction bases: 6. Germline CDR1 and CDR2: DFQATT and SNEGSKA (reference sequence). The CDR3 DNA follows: TGCAGTGCTCCCGGGACAGGGCGGTACGAGCAGTACTTC. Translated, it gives CSAPGTGRYEQYF.

The CDR3 sequence is CASSTQGLAQETQYF. CDR3 nucleotide sequence: TGCGCCAGCAGCACGCAAGGACTAGCGCAAGAGACCCAGTACTTC. The rearrangement joins TRBV5-1 to TRBJ2-5, with 9 bases matching TRBD2. The CDR3 runs 15 residues. The ends lost 4 bases at V and 2 bases at J; junction bases unmatched: 6. Germline-derived CDR1 and CDR2 are SGHRS and YFSETQ.

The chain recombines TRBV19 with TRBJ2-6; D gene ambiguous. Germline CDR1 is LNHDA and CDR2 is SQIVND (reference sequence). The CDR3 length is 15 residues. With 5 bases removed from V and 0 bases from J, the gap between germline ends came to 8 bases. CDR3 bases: TGTGCCAGTAGTTCTCAATCCTCTGGGGCCAACGTCCTGACTTTC. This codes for CASSSQSSGANVLTF.

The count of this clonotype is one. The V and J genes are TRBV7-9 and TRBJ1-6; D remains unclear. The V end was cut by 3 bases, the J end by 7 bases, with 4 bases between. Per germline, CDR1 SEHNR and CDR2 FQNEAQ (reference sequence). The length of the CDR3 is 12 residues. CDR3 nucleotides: TGTGCCAGCAGCTTGCGGAATTCACCCCTCCACTTT. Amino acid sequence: CASSLRNSPLHF.

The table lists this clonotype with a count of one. DNA of the CDR3: TGTGCCACCAGCAGGGGGGACGGTTCCTACGAGCAGTACTTC. It specifies CATSRGDGSYEQYF. The J gene is TRBJ2-7, the V gene TRBV15; D may correspond to TRBD1 or TRBD2 (5 bases each). Germline CDR1 and CDR2: LNHNV and YYDKDF (reference sequence). V lost 3 bases and J lost 1, with 10 bases in between. The CDR3 runs to 14 residues.

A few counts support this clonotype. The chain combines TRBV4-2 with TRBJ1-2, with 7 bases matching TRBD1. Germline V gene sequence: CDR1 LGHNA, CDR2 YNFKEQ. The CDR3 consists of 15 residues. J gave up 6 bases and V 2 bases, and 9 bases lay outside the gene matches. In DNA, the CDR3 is TGTGCCAGCAGCCAAACAGGGGTTACGGACGATGGCTACACCTTC. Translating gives CASSQTGVTDDGYTF.

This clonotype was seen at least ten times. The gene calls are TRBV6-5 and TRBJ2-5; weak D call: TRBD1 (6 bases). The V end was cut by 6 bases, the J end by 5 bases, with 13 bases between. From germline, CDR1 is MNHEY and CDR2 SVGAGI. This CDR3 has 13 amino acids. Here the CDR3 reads CASRGTGRETQYF. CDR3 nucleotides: TGTGCCAGCAGGGGTACAGGGCGGGAGACCCAGTACTTC.

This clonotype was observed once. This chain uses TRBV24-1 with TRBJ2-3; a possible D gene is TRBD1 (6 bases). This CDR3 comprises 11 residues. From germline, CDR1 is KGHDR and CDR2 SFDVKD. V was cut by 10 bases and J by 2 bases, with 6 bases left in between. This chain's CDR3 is CATGHTDTQYF. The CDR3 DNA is TGTGCCACGGGACACACAGATACGCAGTATTTT.

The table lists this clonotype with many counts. CDR3 nucleotides: TGTGCCTGGAGCGGTCGACAGGGGGCCTTTTATGGCTACACCTTC. It specifies CAWSGRQGAFYGYTF. The V and J genes are TRBV30 and TRBJ1-2; 10 positions agree with TRBD1. Germline trimming cut 3 bases from V and 5 bases from J; bases unmatched to any gene: 9. Germline CDR1 and CDR2: GTSNPN and SVGIG (reference sequence). The CDR3 runs to 15 residues.

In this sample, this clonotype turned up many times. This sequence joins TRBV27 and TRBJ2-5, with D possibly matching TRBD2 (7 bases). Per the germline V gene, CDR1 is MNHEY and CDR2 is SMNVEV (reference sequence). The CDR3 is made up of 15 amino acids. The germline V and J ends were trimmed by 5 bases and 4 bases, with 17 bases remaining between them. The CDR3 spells CASSPLGGPRETQYF. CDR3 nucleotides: TGTGCCAGCAGTCCCCTCGGGGGGCCAAGAGAGACCCAGTACTTC.

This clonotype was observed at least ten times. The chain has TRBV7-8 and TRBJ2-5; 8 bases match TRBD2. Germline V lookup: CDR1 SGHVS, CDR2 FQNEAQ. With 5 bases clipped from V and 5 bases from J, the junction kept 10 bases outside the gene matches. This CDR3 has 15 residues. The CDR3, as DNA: TGTGCCAGCAGCCGAGGGCGGGGGGCAGGGGAGACCCAGTACTTC. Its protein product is CASSRGRGAGETQYF.

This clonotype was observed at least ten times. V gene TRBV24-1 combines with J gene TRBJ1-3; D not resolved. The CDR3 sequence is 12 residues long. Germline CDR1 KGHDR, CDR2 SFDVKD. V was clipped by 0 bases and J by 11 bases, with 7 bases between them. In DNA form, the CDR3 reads TGTGCCACCAGTGATTTGCACGGGGCCATATATTTT. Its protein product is CATSDLHGAIYF.

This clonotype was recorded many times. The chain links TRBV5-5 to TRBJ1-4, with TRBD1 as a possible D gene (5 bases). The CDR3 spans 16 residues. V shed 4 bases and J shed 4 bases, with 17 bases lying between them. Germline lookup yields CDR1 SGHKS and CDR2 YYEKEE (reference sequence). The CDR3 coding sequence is TGTGCCAGCAGCATGCAGAGGGGCCTCCTTAATGAAAAACTGTTTTTT. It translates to CASSMQRGLLNEKLFF. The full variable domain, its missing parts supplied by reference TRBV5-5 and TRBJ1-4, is DAGVTQSPTHLIKTRGQQVTLRCSPISGHKSVSWYQQVLGQGPQFIFQYYEKEERGRGNFPDRFSARQFPNYSSELNVNALLLGDSALYLCASSMQRGLLNEKLFFGSGTQLSVL.

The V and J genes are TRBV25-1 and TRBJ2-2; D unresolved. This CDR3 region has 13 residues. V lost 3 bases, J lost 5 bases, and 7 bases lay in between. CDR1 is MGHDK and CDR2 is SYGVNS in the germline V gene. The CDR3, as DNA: TGTGCCAGCAGTGACCTCGGGACCGGGGAGCTGTTTTTT. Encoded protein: CASSDLGTGELFF. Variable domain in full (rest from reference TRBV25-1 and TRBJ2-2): EADIYQTPRYLVIGTGKKITLECSQTMGHDKMYWYQQDPGMELHLIHYSYGVNSTEKGDLSSESTVSRIRTEHFPLTLESARPSHTSQYLCASSDLGTGELFFGEGSRLTVL.

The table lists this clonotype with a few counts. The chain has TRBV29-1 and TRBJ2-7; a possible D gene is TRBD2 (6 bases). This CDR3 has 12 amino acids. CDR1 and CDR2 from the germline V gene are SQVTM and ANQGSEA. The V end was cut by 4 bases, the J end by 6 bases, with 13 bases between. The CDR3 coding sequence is TGCAGCGTTGGGGACGGGGGAACCGAGCAGTACTTC. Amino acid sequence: CSVGDGGTEQYF.

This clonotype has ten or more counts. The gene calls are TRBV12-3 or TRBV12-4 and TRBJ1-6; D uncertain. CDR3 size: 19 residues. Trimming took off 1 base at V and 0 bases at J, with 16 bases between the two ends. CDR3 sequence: CASSLGLAASFSYNSPLHF. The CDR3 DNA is TGTGCCAGCAGTTTAGGCTTGGCAGCCTCCTTCTCCTATAATTCACCCCTCCACTTT.

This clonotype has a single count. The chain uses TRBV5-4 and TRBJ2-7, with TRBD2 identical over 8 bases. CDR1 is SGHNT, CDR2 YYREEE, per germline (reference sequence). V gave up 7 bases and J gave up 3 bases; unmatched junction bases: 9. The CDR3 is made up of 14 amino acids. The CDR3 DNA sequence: TGTGCCAGCGCCCCTGGCAGCGGGGGCTACGAGCAGTACTTC. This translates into CASAPGSGGYEQYF.

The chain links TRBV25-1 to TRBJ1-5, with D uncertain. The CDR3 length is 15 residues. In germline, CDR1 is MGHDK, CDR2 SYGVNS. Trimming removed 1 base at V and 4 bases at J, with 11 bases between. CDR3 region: CASSEFARGNQPQHF. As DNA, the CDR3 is TGTGCCAGCAGTGAATTCGCCCGGGGAAATCAGCCCCAGCATTTT.

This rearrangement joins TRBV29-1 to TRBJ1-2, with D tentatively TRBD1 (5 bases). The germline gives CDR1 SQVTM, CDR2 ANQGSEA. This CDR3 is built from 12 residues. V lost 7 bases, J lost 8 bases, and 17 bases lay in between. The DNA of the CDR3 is TGCAGCGCCGGGGGGGGAACGGGGGGCTACACCTTC. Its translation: CSAGGGTGGYTF.

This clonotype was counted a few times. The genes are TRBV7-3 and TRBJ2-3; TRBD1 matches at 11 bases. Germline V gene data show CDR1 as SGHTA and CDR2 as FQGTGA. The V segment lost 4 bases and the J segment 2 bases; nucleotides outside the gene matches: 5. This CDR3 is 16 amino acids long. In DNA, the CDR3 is TGTGCCAGCAGCTCCCGGGACAGGGGGTCCACAGATACGCAGTATTTT. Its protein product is CASSSRDRGSTDTQYF.

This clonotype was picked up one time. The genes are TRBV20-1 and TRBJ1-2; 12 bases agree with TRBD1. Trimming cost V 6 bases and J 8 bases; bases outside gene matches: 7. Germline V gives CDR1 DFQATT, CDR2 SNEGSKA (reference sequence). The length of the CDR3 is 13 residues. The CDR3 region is CSAFGTGGEGYTF. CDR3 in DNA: TGCAGTGCGTTCGGGACAGGGGGCGAAGGCTACACCTTC.

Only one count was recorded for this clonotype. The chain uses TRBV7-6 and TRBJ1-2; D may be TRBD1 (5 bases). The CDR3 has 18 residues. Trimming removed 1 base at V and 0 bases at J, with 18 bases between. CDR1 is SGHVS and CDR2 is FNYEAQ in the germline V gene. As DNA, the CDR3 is TGTGCCAGCAGCTTAGGAGGCCATTGGCAGGGAGCTAACTATGGCTACACCTTC. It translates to CASSLGGHWQGANYGYTF. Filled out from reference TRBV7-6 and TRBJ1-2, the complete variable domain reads GAGVSQSPRYKVTKRGQDVALRCDPISGHVSLYWYRQALGQGPEFLTYFNYEAQQDKSGLPNDRFSAERPEGSISTLTIQRTEQRDSAMYRCASSLGGHWQGANYGYTFGSGTRLTVV.